This TCR beta chain comes out of a study of T cells after somatic rescue of genetic block. Profiling relied on immunoSEQ multiplex PCR, and the TCRdb table lists in-frame clones only, not all of them. The repertoire has roughly 120,000 clones, about 90% of them found once; the top ten carry roughly 1.4%. CDR3 length: 15 residues. Germline CDR1 and CDR2: SGHNT and YYREEE (reference sequence). V shed 4 bases and J shed 0 bases, with 8 bases lying between them. The source material was peripheral blood mononuclear cells (PBMCs). This sequence originates from a woman aged 18-29 years. This chain uses TRBV5-4 with TRBJ2-6; D unclear. CDR3: CASSIDTSGANVLTF. CDR3 nucleotides: TGTGCCAGCAGCATTGACACCTCTGGGGCCAACGTCCTGACTTTC.